The 14 T cell receptor beta chains presented below share a single source sample, sequenced in a study of STAT5B mutations in CD4+ large granular lymphocyte leukemia. TCRdb's copy holds only in-frame clones and misses some; the assay was immunoSEQ multiplex PCR. Found here are tens of thousands of clones, around 70% of them singletons; the top ten hold about 30%. The specimen sequenced was CD4+ T cells from blood buffy coats. The receptors shown here come from a human donor in good health.

The genes are TRBV29-1 and TRBJ2-5; 12 bases are shared with TRBD1. The J call may not be correct, given that the DNA end is closer to TRBJ2-7. CDR3 length equals 15 residues. Germline V CDR1 and CDR2: SQVTM, ANQGSEA. CDR3 loop: CSVEKGTGGAYEQYF. The CDR3 nucleotides are TGCAGCGTTGAGAAGGGGACAGGGGGCGCGTACGAGCAGTACTTC.

This chain connects TRBV2 to TRBJ2-3; TRBD2 aligns across 12 bases. J was trimmed by 4 bases and V by 6 bases; bases with no gene match: 11. The CDR3 length is 17 residues. Germline V gene sequence: CDR1 SNHLY, CDR2 FYNNEI. For the CDR3, the DNA is TGTGCCAGCAGGAAGGCTAGCGGGGGGGCCGGGGCAGATACGCAGTATTTT. Its protein is CASRKASGGAGADTQYF.

The V gene is TRBV10-3, the J gene TRBJ2-7, with unresolved D. The CDR3 spans 14 residues. Germline-derived CDR1 and CDR2 are ENHRY and SYGVKD. Trimming took 2 bases from V and 2 from J, leaving 10 bases between them. The DNA of the CDR3 is TGTGCCATCAGTGAGCCACCTGATACCTACGAGCAGTACTTC. Translated, it gives CAISEPPDTYEQYF.

CDR3 DNA: TGTGCCAGCAAGAACCGAGAGACCCAGTACTTC. Translating gives CASKNRETQYF. The rearrangement uses TRBV11-3 and TRBJ2-5; D is uncertain. The CDR3 runs 11 residues. CDR1 and CDR2 from the germline V gene are SGHNT and YENEEA. Trimming pared 7 bases from V and 4 bases from J, leaving 7 bases between.

The rearrangement links TRBV10-1 to TRBJ1-5; D gene unclear. Deletions cut 2 bases from V and 10 bases from J, with 12 bases between. There are 13 residues in the CDR3. The germline gives CDR1 WNHNN, CDR2 SYGVQD (reference sequence). This chain's CDR3 is CASSESRTGPQHF. In DNA, the CDR3 is TGCGCCAGCAGTGAGAGCAGGACGGGTCCCCAGCATTTT.

This clone was found a few times. The J gene is TRBJ1-2, the V gene TRBV28, with 10 bases matching TRBD1. The CDR3 runs to 13 residues. Germline-derived CDR1 and CDR2 are MDHEN and SYDVKM. V lost 5 bases and J lost 8; bases outside the gene matches: 5. DNA of the CDR3: TGTGCCAGCAGTAGACAGGGGGCCGGGGGCTACACCTTC. Protein product: CASSRQGAGGYTF.

J is TRBJ1-5 and V is TRBV7-8, with 7 bases lining up with TRBD1. The J segment lost 3 bases and the V segment lost 3 bases, leaving 2 bases of the junction unmatched. Germline CDR1 SGHVS, CDR2 FQNEAQ. The CDR3 extends over 14 amino acids. The CDR3 here is CASSLTGNNQPQHF. CDR3 sequence (DNA): TGTGCCAGCAGCTTGACAGGGAACAATCAGCCCCAGCATTTT.

This clone was seen a handful of times. V gene TRBV10-1 combines with J gene TRBJ1-1, with D maybe TRBD1 (5 bases). Between the trimmed V and J ends, which lost 3 bases and 5 bases, there was a span of 10 bases. The CDR3 loop spans 13 amino acids. Germline V gene sequence: CDR1 WNHNN, CDR2 SYGVQD (reference sequence). CDR3 in DNA: TGCGCCAGCAGTGACCCGGGGGGGACTGAAGCTTTCTTT. Translation gives CASSDPGGTEAFF.

This chain uses TRBV9 with TRBJ2-5; D possibly matches TRBD1 or TRBD2 (6 bases each). Germline V lookup: CDR1 SGDLS, CDR2 YYNGEE. The CDR3 has 15 amino acids. V dropped 3 bases and J dropped 5 bases, with 17 bases sitting between them. CDR3 sequence reads: CASSAGAGKTETQYF. CDR3 nucleotides: TGTGCCAGCAGCGCGGGGGCGGGGAAGACGGAGACCCAGTACTTC.

The rearrangement uses TRBV5-1 and TRBJ1-4; the D gene is possibly TRBD1 (6 bases). The germline gives CDR1 SGHRS, CDR2 YFSETQ. The CDR3 consists of 17 residues. Deletions cut 2 bases from V and 0 bases from J, with 14 bases between. CDR3 nucleotides: TGCGCCAGCAGCTTAGCTGAAACAGGGACAACTAATGAAAAACTGTTTTTT. Translated, it gives CASSLAETGTTNEKLFF. The entire variable domain, with the rest obtained from reference TRBV5-1 and TRBJ1-4, is as follows: KAGVTQTPRYLIKTRGQQVTLSCSPISGHRSVSWYQQTPGQGLQFLFEYFSETQRNKGNFPGRFSGRQFSNSRSEMNVSTLELGDSALYLCASSLAETGTTNEKLFFGSGTQLSVL.

The J gene is TRBJ1-4, the V gene TRBV19; 7 bases match TRBD1. The V segment lost 4 bases and the J segment 8 bases; nucleotides outside the gene matches: 7. This CDR3 is built from 14 residues. Germline values: CDR1 LNHDA, CDR2 SQIVND (reference sequence). CDR3 sequence: CASSTRGLGEKLFF. In DNA form, the CDR3 reads TGTGCCAGTAGTACAAGGGGGCTTGGGGAAAAACTGTTTTTT.

This chain links TRBV10-3 with TRBJ1-1; 8 positions agree with TRBD1. This CDR3 comprises 13 residues. V was pared by 10 bases and J by 12 bases, with 16 bases of the junction left unmatched. Germline V gene sequence: CDR1 ENHRY, CDR2 SYGVKD. This CDR3 is CATGSGQGGETFF. The CDR3 region has the DNA TGTGCCACAGGGTCCGGACAGGGAGGAGAAACTTTCTTT.

In this sample, this clone turned up a few times. The J gene is TRBJ1-1, the V gene TRBV5-5; unclear D gene. The CDR3 covers 15 residues. V was pared by 6 bases and J by 0 bases, with 15 bases between. Germline V gene sequence: CDR1 SGHKS, CDR2 YYEKEE (reference sequence). CDR3 DNA: TGTGCCAGCATGAAAATACCTCAGCTGAACACTGAAGCTTTCTTT. Translating gives CASMKIPQLNTEAFF.

The rearrangement uses TRBV10-3 and TRBJ2-3; a possible D gene is TRBD1 (6 bases). The CDR3 runs 14 residues. V lost 5 bases and J 1 base, leaving 10 bases between the germline ends. Germline V gene data show CDR1 as ENHRY and CDR2 as SYGVKD. The CDR3 sequence: CAISPGAGTDTQYF. The CDR3 nucleotides are TGTGCCATCAGTCCAGGGGCGGGCACAGATACGCAGTATTTT.